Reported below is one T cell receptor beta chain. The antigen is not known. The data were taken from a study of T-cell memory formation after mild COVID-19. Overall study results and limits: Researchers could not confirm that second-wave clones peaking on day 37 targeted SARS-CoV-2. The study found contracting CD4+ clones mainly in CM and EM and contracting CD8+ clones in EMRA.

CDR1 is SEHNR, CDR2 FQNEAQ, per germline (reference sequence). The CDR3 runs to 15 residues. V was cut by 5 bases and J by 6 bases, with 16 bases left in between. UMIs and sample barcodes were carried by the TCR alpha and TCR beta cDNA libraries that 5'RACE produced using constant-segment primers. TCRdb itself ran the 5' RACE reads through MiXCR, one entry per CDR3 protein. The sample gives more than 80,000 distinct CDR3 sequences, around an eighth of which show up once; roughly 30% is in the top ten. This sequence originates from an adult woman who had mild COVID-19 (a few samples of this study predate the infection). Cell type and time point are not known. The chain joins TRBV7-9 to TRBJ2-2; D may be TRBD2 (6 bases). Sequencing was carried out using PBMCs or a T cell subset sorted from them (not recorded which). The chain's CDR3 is CASSPAAGLSGELFF. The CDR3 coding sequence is TGTGCCAGCAGCCCCGCCGCGGGATTGTCCGGGGAGCTGTTTTTT.